The source of this T cell receptor (beta chain) is a study of control samples from healthy donors and cancer patients. Some clones are missing from TCRdb's copy, which holds only in-frame ones; the method was immunoSEQ multiplex PCR. Here the sample spans 60,000 to 75,000 clones, about 90% being singletons. The CDR3 length is 15 residues. The V gene end was trimmed by 1 base and the J gene end by 0 bases; junction bases not matched to a gene: 3. Germline V CDR1 and CDR2: SGHNT, YYREEE (reference sequence). This rearrangement joins TRBV5-4 to TRBJ1-2; TRBD1 agrees at 7 bases. The TCR sequence derives from a woman in her forties or fifties with head and neck cancer. The sample comprised PBMCs. The CDR3 coding sequence is TGTGCCAGCAGCTTGCTGGGACAGTCTAACTATGGCTACACCTTC. This translates into CASSLLGQSNYGYTF. The entire variable domain, with the rest obtained from reference TRBV5-4 and TRBJ1-2, is as follows: ETGVTQSPTHLIKTRGQQVTLRCSSQSGHNTVSWYQQALGQGPQFIFQYYREEENGRGNFPPRFSGLQFPNYSSELNVNALELDDSALYLCASSLLGQSNYGYTFGSGTRLTVV.